The present entry profiles one T cell receptor (beta chain) with its context. No antigen is known for it. This specimen belongs to a study of cytomegalovirus exposure and HLA in healthy donors. Study-wide context: As an earlier analysis found, roughly 170 million T cells yielded approximately 110 million unique TCR beta sequences. Whole-study findings and limits: Productive status was seen about 90% or about 30% of the time for most TCR beta V segments in an earlier analysis. In a later analysis, TCR beta V- and J-gene trimming was associated with a missense DCLRE1C variant. According to a later analysis, donors in an Asian-associated ancestry cluster reportedly had fewer N-insertions than the roughly 670-donor mean.

V was trimmed by 1 base and J by 6 bases, leaving 10 bases between them. CDR3 size: 14 residues. Germline V lookup: CDR1 SGHTA, CDR2 FQGNSA. The PCR had 60 Vbeta and 13 Jbeta primers. The assay was immunoSEQ multiplex PCR, and TCRdb's table has in-frame clones only and misses some. The sample yields 100,000 to 120,000 clones, 83% seen once. The TCR was taken from a man aged 18 to 35 in good health and CMV-seronegative. Sequenced: PBMCs. The V gene is TRBV7-2, the J gene TRBJ2-1; tentatively, D is TRBD2 (6 bases). CDR3 region: CASSLGGRINEQFF. The CDR3 nucleotides are TGTGCCAGCAGCTTAGGTGGGAGGATCAATGAGCAGTTCTTC.